The rows below give T cell receptor beta chains drawn from one sample of a study of cytomegalovirus exposure and HLA in healthy donors. Only in-frame clones appear in the TCRdb table, and some are missing; sequencing was by immunoSEQ multiplex PCR. The profile covers approximately 190,000 clones, with about four fifths appearing a single time and about 0.092% taken by the ten largest. The sequenced sample was PBMCs. The receptor set was obtained from a boy aged 2-9 years in good health and CMV-seronegative. The CDR3 runs from the conserved cysteine through the conserved F or W. D genes are given only for firm matches. Expanded clones get a size class; other rows say once, few or many, or leave the size out.

v_call,j_call,clone_size,d_call,cdr3_aa,cdr3_nt
TRBV5-1,TRBJ2-2,-,TRBD1,CASSFLGTGTGELFF,TGCGCCAGCAGCTTCCTCGGGACAGGGACGGGGGAGCTGTTTTTT
TRBV5-1,TRBJ1-5,-,TRBD1,CASSLVPGDRNQPQHF,TGCGCCAGCAGCTTGGTTCCGGGGGACAGGAATCAGCCCCAGCATTTT
TRBV7-2,TRBJ2-2,few,TRBD1,CASSSLGTGLTGELFF,TGTGCCAGCAGCTCCCTCGGGACAGGGTTAACCGGGGAGCTGTTTTTT
TRBV2,TRBJ1-2,-,-,CASTRGIENGYTF,TGTGCCAGCACGAGGGGGATTGAAAATGGCTACACCTTC
TRBV9,TRBJ2-1,-,TRBD2,CASSSPAGGPSYNEQFF,TGTGCCAGCAGCTCCCCAGCGGGGGGGCCCTCCTACAATGAGCAGTTCTTC
TRBV4-2,TRBJ2-5,-,-,CASSQDMTPGETQYF,TGTGCCAGCAGCCAAGATATGACTCCGGGAGAGACCCAGTACTTC
TRBV2,TRBJ1-5,-,TRBD1,CASSDRVGNQPQHF,TGTGCCAGCAGCGACAGGGTAGGGAATCAGCCCCAGCATTTT
TRBV4-3,TRBJ2-3,-,-,CASSPQPLPPTETDTQYF,TGCGCCAGCAGCCCCCAACCACTACCGCCGACCGAAACAGATACGCAGTATTTT
TRBV5-4,TRBJ2-5,-,TRBD1,CASSINPGQQETQYF,TGTGCCAGCAGTATTAATCCGGGACAGCAAGAGACCCAGTACTTC
TRBV2,TRBJ1-2,few,-,CASSEWAGWGYTF,TGTGCCAGCAGTGAATGGGCAGGGTGGGGCTACACCTTC
TRBV4-3,TRBJ2-1,-,-,CASSRSSGPYNEQFF,TGCGCCAGCAGCCGAAGTAGCGGTCCCTACAATGAGCAGTTCTTC
TRBV7-2,TRBJ1-1,-,-,CASSHAGLVSEAFF,TGTGCCAGCAGCCACGCGGGTCTAGTTAGTGAAGCTTTCTTT
TRBV14,TRBJ2-1,-,TRBD2,CASSRLAGVPSYNEQFF,TGTGCCAGCAGTCGACTAGCGGGGGTCCCCTCCTACAATGAGCAGTTCTTC
TRBV2,TRBJ2-2,-,TRBD1,CASNRDSYTGELFF,TGTGCCAGCAACCGGGACAGTTACACCGGGGAGCTGTTTTTT
TRBV15,TRBJ2-5,-,-,CATSGYRLTGETQYF,TGTGCCACCAGCGGATACCGACTCACAGGGGAGACCCAGTACTTC
TRBV7-9,TRBJ2-3,-,-,CASSLGQSTDTQYF,TGTGCCAGCAGCTTGGGGCAGAGCACAGATACGCAGTATTTT
TRBV5-1,TRBJ2-2,once,TRBD1,CASSYLGTATGELFF,TGCGCCAGCAGCTACCTCGGGACAGCCACCGGGGAGCTGTTTTTT
TRBV7-9,TRBJ2-4,-,-,CASSLARLDYLNIQYF,TGTGCCAGCAGCTTAGCGCGGCTAGATTATCTGAACATTCAGTACTTC
TRBV14,TRBJ1-2,few,TRBD1,CASSPGDRGWGYTF,TGTGCCAGCAGCCCAGGGGACAGGGGCTGGGGCTACACCTTC
TRBV29-1,TRBJ2-3,-,-,CSVGGTTDTQYF,TGCAGCGTTGGGGGGACAACAGATACGCAGTATTTT
TRBV6-1,TRBJ1-5,once,TRBD1,CASSAGTDNQPQHF,TGTGCCAGCAGTGCCGGGACAGATAATCAGCCCCAGCATTTT
TRBV4-2,TRBJ1-2,few,-,CASSQDTPTHGYTF,TGTGCCAGCAGCCAAGATACTCCAACCCATGGCTACACCTTC
TRBV9,TRBJ2-5,-,TRBD1,CASSPGQQETQYF,TGTGCCAGCAGCCCGGGACAGCAAGAGACCCAGTACTTC